This T cell receptor (beta chain) stems from a study of CD4 T cell repertoires in COVID-19. Looking at the study overall: CFSE-low cells expanded about nine days with IL-2, then restimulated with other coronavirus spikes.

Details on this clone: Its antigen remains unknown.

CDR3 length equals 14 residues. V shed 3 bases and J 10 bases; nucleotides not matched to a gene: 5. The germline V gene encodes CDR1 MNHEY and CDR2 SMNVEV (reference sequence). Using immunoSEQ multiplex PCR, the repertoire was profiled, and TCRdb retains in-frame clones only, with some absent. The table shows more than 65,000 clones, with 80% to 90% occurring only once. Sequencing was done directly on freshly isolated, uncultured memory T cells. Study results and caveats: Between roughly 6 and 25% of SARS-CoV-2 clonotypes also appeared in SARS-CoV and/or HKU1 spike cultures.

The receptor was derived from a human donor who had COVID-19. This chain connects TRBV27 to TRBJ1-6; 8 bases line up with TRBD1. The sample in question was CD4+ T cells from peripheral blood, obtained after recovery from COVID-19. Here the CDR3 reads CASSFGDRFSPLHF. CDR3 nucleotides: TGTGCCAGCAGTTTTGGGGACAGGTTCTCACCCCTCCACTTT.